This TCR beta chain was identified during a study of blood T cell repertoires in COVID-19. Study summary: From the United States, Italy and Spain came samples of acute and convalescent COVID-19. From T cells, B-cell-depleted T cells, or PBMCs came the material, which was cDNA or gDNA.

Germline CDR1 SGHAT, CDR2 FQNNGV. V was trimmed by 4 bases and J by 7 bases, leaving 23 bases between them. CDR3 length: 17 amino acids. Original data processing: Nucleated cell number was recorded as an estimate derived from reference gene primer amplification. The method was immunoSEQ multiplex PCR; TCRdb's version includes in-frame clones alone and lacks a portion of them. V and J calls and clone size are given by that table; D and trimming were obtained from the DNA. The data contain fewer than 250,000 clones, 80% of them singletons. The receptor was isolated from a man between 60 and 75 years old with acute or convalescent COVID-19. This sequence joins TRBV11-2 and TRBJ2-1, with TRBD1 as a possible D gene (5 bases). Sequencing was carried out using peripheral blood. CDR3 sequence (DNA): TGTGCCAGCAGCTCGCTCCGGACACCTAAACGACGGAATGAGCAGTTCTTC. Amino acids: CASSSLRTPKRRNEQFF.